The entry below gives a single T cell receptor (beta chain) sequence along with its context. Antigen: not known. The genes are named according to mouse. The read ends 4 residues early relative to the CDR3; the germline J gene fills the gap. The data were obtained in a study of CD8+ T cells in alopecia areata. General observations from the study: Clonality exceeded that of normal scalp in lesional scalp, most notably in alopecia totalis/universalis.

It was cDNA, reverse transcribed from extracted RNA, that served as the sequencing template. Only in-frame clones appear in the TCRdb table, and some are missing; sequencing was by immunoSEQ multiplex PCR. The sample holds over 250,000 clones, and no clone turns up only once. The CDR3 extends over 13 amino acids. The germline V and J ends were trimmed by 0 bases and 3 bases, with 6 bases remaining between them. CDR1 NSHNY and CDR2 SYGAGN come from the germline V gene. Pooled cutaneous lymph node cells were sorted using CD4, CD8alpha, NKG2D, NKG2ACE and other markers. The source material was CD4+ T cells sorted from a lymph node. This rearrangement joins TRBV13-1 to TRBJ1-1, with a tentative D call TRBD1 (5 bases). The receptor comes from a C3H/HeJ mouse with alopecia areata. The strain's MHC type: H2-k. Incomplete CDR3 DNA: TGTGCCAGCAGTGATGAGACAGACACA. Its protein is CASSDETDT. The whole CDR3 region reads CASSDETDTEVFF.